Listed here are 15 T cell receptor beta chains from one sample, sequenced in a study of blood T cells in healthy people across ages. It was with a sample-barcoded 5' primer and a J-beta primer mix that a second PCR of about 6 to 11 cycles was run. TCRdb reprocessed the 5' RACE reads with MiXCR, giving one entry per CDR3 protein. The sample consists of about 600,000 distinct CDR3 sequences, more than 45% of them appearing once. Sample: blood. Receptors originate from an elderly man in good health.

The rearrangement links TRBV10-3 to TRBJ1-2; tentatively, D is TRBD1 (5 bases). This CDR3 has 14 residues. Germline loops: CDR1 ENHRY, CDR2 SYGVKD. Trimming took off 6 bases at V and 6 bases at J, with 17 bases between the two ends. The chain's CDR3 is CAISPLGVGDGYTF. The CDR3, as DNA: TGTGCCATCAGCCCGTTGGGGGTAGGAGATGGCTACACCTTC.

V and J are TRBV7-2 and TRBJ1-1; D call uncertain. The CDR3 length is 13 residues. Between the trimmed V and J ends, which lost 5 bases and 4 bases, there was a span of 11 bases. Looked up from germline, CDR1 is SGHTA and CDR2 is FQGNSA. The CDR3 nucleotides read TGTGCCAGCAGCCGAGAGTGGTTCACTGAAGCTTTCTTT. Encoded protein: CASSREWFTEAFF.

Only a few counts were recorded for this clonotype. The chain recombines TRBV29-1 with TRBJ2-6; D gene unclear. Germline lookup yields CDR1 SQVTM and CDR2 ANQGSEA. The CDR3 totals 16 residues. Trimming pared 6 bases from V and 0 bases from J, leaving 15 bases between. For the CDR3, the DNA is TGCAGCGTCCGAAGTGGGTTCTCCTCTGGGGCCAACGTCCTGACTTTC. It specifies CSVRSGFSSGANVLTF.

This clonotype turned up a few times. V and J are TRBV5-6 and TRBJ2-1; 10 positions match TRBD2. From germline, CDR1 is SGHDT and CDR2 YYEEEE. The trim removed 4 bases at V and 3 bases at J, leaving 4 bases unmatched. This CDR3 comprises 15 residues. The CDR3 coding sequence is TGTGCCAGCAGCGAAACTAGCGGGGACTACAATGAGCAGTTCTTC. It specifies CASSETSGDYNEQFF.

This clonotype occurred a few times. V usage is TRBV6-5 and J usage is TRBJ2-7, with TRBD1 identical over 7 bases. The end of the DNA aligns better with TRBJ2-5, so the J call may be wrong. The germline CDR1 and CDR2 sequences are MNHEY and SVGAGI. The CDR3 covers 16 residues. In DNA, the CDR3 is TGTGCCAGCAGCAATACCCCCGGGACAGAGAGGGGGACCCAGTACTTC. Its translation is CASSNTPGTERGTQYF.

This clonotype has a handful of counts. The J gene is TRBJ2-3, the V gene TRBV5-5, with unresolved D. The CDR3 extends over 15 amino acids. CDR1 is SGHKS and CDR2 is YYEKEE in the germline V gene (reference sequence). The ends were cut back, 0 bases at V and 3 bases at J, with 11 bases in the middle. CDR3 protein: CASSLGLQQTDTQYF. In DNA, the CDR3 is TGTGCCAGCAGCTTGGGACTCCAGCAGACAGATACGCAGTATTTT. The full variable domain, completed using reference TRBV5-5 and TRBJ2-3, is DAGVTQSPTHLIKTRGQQVTLRCSPISGHKSVSWYQQVLGQGPQFIFQYYEKEERGRGNFPDRFSARQFPNYSSELNVNALLLGDSALYLCASSLGLQQTDTQYFGPGTRLTVL.

The chain carries TRBV4-3 and TRBJ2-7, with no clear D. The J call could be wrong; TRBJ2-4 is a better fit for the DNA end. Per the germline V gene, CDR1 is LGHNA and CDR2 is YSLEER. This CDR3 has 13 amino acids. CDR3 coding DNA: TGCGCCAGCAGCCAAGGGAGTTCGAACATTCAGTACTTC. It is translated as CASSQGSSNIQYF.

V gene TRBV2 combines with J gene TRBJ2-1; perhaps TRBD2 as D (6 bases). From germline, CDR1 is SNHLY and CDR2 FYNNEI. Between the trimmed V and J ends, which lost 5 bases and 5 bases, there was a span of 13 bases. The CDR3 runs 14 residues. CDR3 DNA: TGTGCCAGCAGTCGACTAGGAATTAACAATGAGCAGTTCTTC. It translates to CASSRLGINNEQFF.

The chain uses TRBV7-9 and TRBJ2-2; D unresolved. CDR3 length equals 12 residues. From germline, CDR1 is SEHNR and CDR2 FQNEAQ (reference sequence). Trimming pared 5 bases from V and 5 bases from J, leaving 6 bases between. CDR3 residues: CASSHGTGELFF. The DNA of the CDR3 is TGTGCCAGCAGCCATGGAACCGGGGAGCTGTTTTTT.

This clonotype was detected a few times. The rearrangement joins TRBV5-1 to TRBJ2-3, with 9 bases identical to TRBD2. Germline lookup yields CDR1 SGHRS and CDR2 YFSETQ. This CDR3 region has 16 residues. V was clipped by 4 bases and J by 0 bases; unmatched bases: 6. The CDR3 protein is CASSPGTSSSTDTQYF. The CDR3 DNA is TGCGCCAGCAGCCCGGGGACTAGCAGTAGCACAGATACGCAGTATTTT.

The V gene is TRBV30, the J gene TRBJ1-1; D might be TRBD1 (6 bases). The germline V and J ends were trimmed by 4 bases and 4 bases, with 13 bases remaining between them. This CDR3 region has 13 residues. CDR1 is GTSNPN and CDR2 is SVGIG in the germline V gene (reference sequence). CDR3 nucleotide sequence: TGTGCCTGGACACGACAGGCCCTCACTGAAGCTTTCTTT. Residues: CAWTRQALTEAFF. The full variable domain, rest sourced from reference TRBV30 and TRBJ1-1, is SQTIHQWPATLVQPVGSPLSLECTVEGTSNPNLYWYRQAAGRGLQLLFYSVGIGQISSEVPQNLSASRPQDRQFILSSKKLLLSDSGFYLCAWTRQALTEAFFGQGTRLTVV.

The chain is built from TRBV28 and TRBJ1-6; 7 bases fit TRBD1. The length of the CDR3 is 15 residues. V lost 3 bases, J lost 5 bases, and 4 bases stayed unmatched. In germline, CDR1 is MDHEN, CDR2 SYDVKM. CDR3 loop: CASSFPTGNNSPLHF. The DNA of the CDR3 is TGTGCCAGCAGTTTCCCGACAGGGAATAATTCACCCCTCCACTTT.

This clonotype was observed a handful of times. This chain joins TRBV24-1 and TRBJ2-1; D could derive from TRBD1 or TRBD2 (5 bases each). V lost 8 bases and J lost 10, with 14 bases in between. The CDR3 sequence is 12 residues long. Germline loops: CDR1 KGHDR, CDR2 SFDVKD. Here the CDR3 reads CATIPHGTEQFF. As DNA, the CDR3 is TGTGCCACCATCCCTCACGGGACGGAGCAGTTCTTC.

The chain combines TRBV6-5 with TRBJ1-6; D not resolved. The germline V gene encodes CDR1 MNHEY and CDR2 SVGAGI. V lost 7 bases and J lost 4, with 5 bases in between. The CDR3 spans 12 residues. The CDR3 sequence: CASTDYNSPLHF. In nucleotides, the CDR3 is TGTGCCAGCACCGATTATAATTCACCCCTCCACTTT.

CDR3 sequence: CASRPILGGPNQPQHF. Written as DNA, the CDR3 is TGTGCCAGCAGGCCAATACTCGGGGGCCCCAATCAGCCCCAGCATTTT. This chain joins TRBV6-6 and TRBJ1-5; D may be TRBD1 (6 bases). The germline V gene has CDR1 MNHNY and CDR2 SVGAGI (reference sequence). The CDR3 runs to 16 residues. V shed 6 bases and J shed 3 bases, with 18 bases lying between them.